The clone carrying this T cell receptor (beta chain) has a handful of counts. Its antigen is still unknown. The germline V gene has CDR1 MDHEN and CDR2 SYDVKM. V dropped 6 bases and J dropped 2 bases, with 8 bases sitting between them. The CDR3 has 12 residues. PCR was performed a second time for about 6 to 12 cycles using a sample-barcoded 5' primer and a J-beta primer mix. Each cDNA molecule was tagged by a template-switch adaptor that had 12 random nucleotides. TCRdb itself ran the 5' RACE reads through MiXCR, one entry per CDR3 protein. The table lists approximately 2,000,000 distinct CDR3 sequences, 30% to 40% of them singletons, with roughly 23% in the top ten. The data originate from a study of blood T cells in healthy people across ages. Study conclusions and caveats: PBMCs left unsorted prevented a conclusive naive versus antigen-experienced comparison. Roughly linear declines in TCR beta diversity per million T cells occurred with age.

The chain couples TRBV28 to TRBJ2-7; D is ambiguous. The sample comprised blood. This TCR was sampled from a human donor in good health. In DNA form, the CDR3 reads TGTGCCAGCAGGGGCCCTACCTACGAGCAGTACTTC. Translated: CASRGPTYEQYF.